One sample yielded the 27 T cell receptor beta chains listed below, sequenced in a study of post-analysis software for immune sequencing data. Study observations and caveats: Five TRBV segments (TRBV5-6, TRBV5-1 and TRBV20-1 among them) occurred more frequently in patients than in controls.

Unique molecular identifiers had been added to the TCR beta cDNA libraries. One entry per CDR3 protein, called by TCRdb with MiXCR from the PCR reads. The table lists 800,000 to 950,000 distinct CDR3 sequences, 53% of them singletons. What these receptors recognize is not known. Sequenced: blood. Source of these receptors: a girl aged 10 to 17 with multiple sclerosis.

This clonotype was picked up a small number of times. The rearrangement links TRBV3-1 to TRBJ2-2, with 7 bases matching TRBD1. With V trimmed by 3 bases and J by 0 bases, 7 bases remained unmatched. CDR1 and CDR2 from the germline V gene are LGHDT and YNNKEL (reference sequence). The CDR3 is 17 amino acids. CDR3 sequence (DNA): TGTGCCAGCAGCCATCTATTCGGGACAGCGAACACCGGGGAGCTGTTTTTT. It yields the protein CASSHLFGTANTGELFF.

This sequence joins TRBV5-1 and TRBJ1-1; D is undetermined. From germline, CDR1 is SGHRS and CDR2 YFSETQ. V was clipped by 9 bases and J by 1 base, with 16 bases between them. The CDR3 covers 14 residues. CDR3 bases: TGCGCCACCCGGAATAATCTCCCGAACACTGAAGCTTTCTTT. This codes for CATRNNLPNTEAFF.

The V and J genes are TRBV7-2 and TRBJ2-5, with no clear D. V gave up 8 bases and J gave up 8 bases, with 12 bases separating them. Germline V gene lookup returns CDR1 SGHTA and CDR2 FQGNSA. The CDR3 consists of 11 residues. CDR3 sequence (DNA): TGTGCCAGCCGAATGTGGGCTACCCAGTACTTC. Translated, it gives CASRMWATQYF.

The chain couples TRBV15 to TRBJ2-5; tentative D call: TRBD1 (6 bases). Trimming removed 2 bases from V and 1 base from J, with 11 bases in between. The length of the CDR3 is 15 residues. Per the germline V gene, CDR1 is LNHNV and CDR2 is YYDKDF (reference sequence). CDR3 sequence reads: CATSRIRGTQETQYF. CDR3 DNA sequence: TGTGCCACCAGCAGAATCAGGGGAACCCAAGAGACCCAGTACTTC.

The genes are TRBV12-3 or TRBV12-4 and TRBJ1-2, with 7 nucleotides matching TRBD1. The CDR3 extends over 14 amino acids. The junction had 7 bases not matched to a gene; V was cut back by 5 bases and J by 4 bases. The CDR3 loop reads CASSLTGALYGYTF. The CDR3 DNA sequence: TGTGCCAGCAGTCTCACAGGGGCTCTCTATGGCTACACCTTC.

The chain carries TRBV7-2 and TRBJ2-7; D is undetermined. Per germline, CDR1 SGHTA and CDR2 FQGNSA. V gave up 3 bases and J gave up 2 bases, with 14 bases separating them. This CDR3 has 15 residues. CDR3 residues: CASSFPRGGTYEQYF. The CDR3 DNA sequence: TGTGCCAGCAGCTTCCCCCGCGGTGGGACCTACGAGCAGTACTTC.

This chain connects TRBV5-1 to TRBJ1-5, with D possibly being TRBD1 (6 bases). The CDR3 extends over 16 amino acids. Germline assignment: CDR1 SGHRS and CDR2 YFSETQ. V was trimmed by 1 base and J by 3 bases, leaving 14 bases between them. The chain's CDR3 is CASSLSGQTNNQPQHF. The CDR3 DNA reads TGCGCCAGCAGCTTGAGCGGACAGACCAACAATCAGCCCCAGCATTTT.

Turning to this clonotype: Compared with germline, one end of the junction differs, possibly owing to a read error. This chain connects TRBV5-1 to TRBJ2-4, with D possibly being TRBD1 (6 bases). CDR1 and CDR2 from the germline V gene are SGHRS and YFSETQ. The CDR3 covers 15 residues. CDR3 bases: TGCGCCAACAGCCCCGGTGGACAGACCGAAAACATTCAGTACTTC. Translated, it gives CANSPGGQTENIQYF.

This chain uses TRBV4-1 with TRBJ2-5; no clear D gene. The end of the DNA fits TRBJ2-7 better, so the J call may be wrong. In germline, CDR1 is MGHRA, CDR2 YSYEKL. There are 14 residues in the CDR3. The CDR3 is CASSQELRADEQYF. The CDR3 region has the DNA TGCGCCAGCAGCCAAGAGCTGCGAGCAGACGAGCAGTACTTC.

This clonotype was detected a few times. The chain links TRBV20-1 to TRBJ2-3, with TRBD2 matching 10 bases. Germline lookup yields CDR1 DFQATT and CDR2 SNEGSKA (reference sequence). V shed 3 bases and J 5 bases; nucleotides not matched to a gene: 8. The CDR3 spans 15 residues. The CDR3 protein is CSASLLAGVGDTQYF. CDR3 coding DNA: TGCAGTGCTAGTCTCCTAGCGGGAGTTGGAGATACGCAGTATTTT.

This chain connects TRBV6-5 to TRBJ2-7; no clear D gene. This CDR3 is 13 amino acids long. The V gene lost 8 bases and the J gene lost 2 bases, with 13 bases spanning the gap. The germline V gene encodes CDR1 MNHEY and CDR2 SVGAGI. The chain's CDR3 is CASAPVIPYEQYF. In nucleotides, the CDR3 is TGTGCCAGCGCCCCGGTGATACCCTACGAGCAGTACTTC.

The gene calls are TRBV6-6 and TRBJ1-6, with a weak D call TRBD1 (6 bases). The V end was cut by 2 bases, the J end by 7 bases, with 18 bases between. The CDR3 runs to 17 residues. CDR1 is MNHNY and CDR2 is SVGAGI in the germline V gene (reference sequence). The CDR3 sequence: CASSYQSTQGRNSPLHF. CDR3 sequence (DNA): TGTGCCAGCAGTTACCAGTCCACACAGGGTCGCAATTCACCCCTCCACTTT.

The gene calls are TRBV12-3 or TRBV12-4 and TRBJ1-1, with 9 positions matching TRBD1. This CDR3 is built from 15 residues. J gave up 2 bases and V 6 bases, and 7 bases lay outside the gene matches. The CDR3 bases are TGTGCCAGCAGCACGGACAGGGGCTATAACACTGAAGCTTTCTTT. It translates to CASSTDRGYNTEAFF.

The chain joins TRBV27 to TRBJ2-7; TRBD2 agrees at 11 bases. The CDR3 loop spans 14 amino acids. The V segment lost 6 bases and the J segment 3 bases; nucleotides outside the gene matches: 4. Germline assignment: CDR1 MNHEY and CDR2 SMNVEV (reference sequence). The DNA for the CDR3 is TGTGCCAGCAGCCGACTAGCGGGAAACTACGAGCAGTACTTC. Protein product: CASSRLAGNYEQYF.

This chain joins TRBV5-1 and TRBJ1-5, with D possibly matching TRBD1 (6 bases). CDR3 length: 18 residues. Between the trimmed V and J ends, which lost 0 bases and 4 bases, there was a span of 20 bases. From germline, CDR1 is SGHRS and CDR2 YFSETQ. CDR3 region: CASSLGWGADSRNQPQHF. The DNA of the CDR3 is TGCGCCAGCAGCTTGGGTTGGGGGGCGGATTCGCGAAATCAGCCCCAGCATTTT.

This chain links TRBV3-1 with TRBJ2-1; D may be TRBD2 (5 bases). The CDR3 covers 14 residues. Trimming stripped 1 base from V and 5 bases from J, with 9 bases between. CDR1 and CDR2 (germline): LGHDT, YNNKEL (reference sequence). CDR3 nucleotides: TGTGCCAGCAGCCAAGTAGCTAGCAACAATGAGCAGTTCTTC. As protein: CASSQVASNNEQFF.

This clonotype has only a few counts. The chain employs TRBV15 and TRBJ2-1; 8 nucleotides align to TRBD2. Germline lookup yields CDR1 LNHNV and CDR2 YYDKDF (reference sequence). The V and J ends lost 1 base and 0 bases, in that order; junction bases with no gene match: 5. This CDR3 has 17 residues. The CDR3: CATSRVASGGSYNEQFF. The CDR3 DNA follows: TGTGCCACCAGCAGAGTCGCAAGCGGGGGCTCCTACAATGAGCAGTTCTTC.

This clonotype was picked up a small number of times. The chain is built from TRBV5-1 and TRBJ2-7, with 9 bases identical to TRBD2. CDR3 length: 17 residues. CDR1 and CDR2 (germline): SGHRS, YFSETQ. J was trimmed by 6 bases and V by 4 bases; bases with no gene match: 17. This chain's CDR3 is CASSQGTRAGGRGEQYF. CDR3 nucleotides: TGCGCCAGCAGCCAGGGCACCCGTGCGGGAGGGCGAGGCGAGCAGTACTTC. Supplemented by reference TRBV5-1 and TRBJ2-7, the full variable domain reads KAGVTQTPRYLIKTRGQQVTLSCSPISGHRSVSWYQQTPGQGLQFLFEYFSETQRNKGNFPGRFSGRQFSNSRSEMNVSTLELGDSALYLCASSQGTRAGGRGEQYFGPGTRLTVT.

The DNA for the CDR3 is TGTGCCAGCAGCTTAGTCGGACTAGCGGACAATGAGCAGTTCTTC. Protein product: CASSLVGLADNEQFF. J is TRBJ2-1 and V is TRBV7-2, with TRBD2 matching over 10 bases. Germline values: CDR1 SGHTA, CDR2 FQGNSA. Unmatched junction bases numbered 2, after V lost 1 base and J lost 5 bases. CDR3 length equals 15 residues. The whole variable domain, filled in from reference TRBV7-2 and TRBJ2-1, reads GAGVSQSPSNKVTEKGKDVELRCDPISGHTALYWYRQSLGQGLEFLIYFQGNSAPDKSGLPSDRFSAERTGGSVSTLTIQRTQQEDSAVYLCASSLVGLADNEQFFGPGTRLTVL.

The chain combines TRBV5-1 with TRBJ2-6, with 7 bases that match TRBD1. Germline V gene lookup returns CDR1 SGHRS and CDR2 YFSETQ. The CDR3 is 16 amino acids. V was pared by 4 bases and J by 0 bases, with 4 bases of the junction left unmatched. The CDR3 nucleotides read TGCGCCAGCAGCGTCGGGACAGCCTCTGGGGCCAACGTCCTGACTTTC. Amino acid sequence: CASSVGTASGANVLTF.

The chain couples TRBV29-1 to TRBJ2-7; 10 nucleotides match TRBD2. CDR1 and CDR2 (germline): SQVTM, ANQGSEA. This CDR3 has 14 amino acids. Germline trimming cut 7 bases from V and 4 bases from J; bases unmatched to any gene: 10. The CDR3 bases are TGCAGCGCTAGCCTAGCGGGAGATGGGTACGAGCAGTACTTC. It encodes CSASLAGDGYEQYF.

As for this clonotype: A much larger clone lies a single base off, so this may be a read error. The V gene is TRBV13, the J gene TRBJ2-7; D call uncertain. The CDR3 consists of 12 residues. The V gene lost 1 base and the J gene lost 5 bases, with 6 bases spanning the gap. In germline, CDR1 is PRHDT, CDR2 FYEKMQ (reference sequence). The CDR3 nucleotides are TGTGCCAGCAGCTTAGACAACGACGAGCAGTACTTC. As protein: CASSLDNDEQYF.

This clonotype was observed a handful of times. DNA for the CDR3: TGCAGTGCTGGGACTAGCGGGATAAGCACAGATACGCAGTATTTT. Its translation: CSAGTSGISTDTQYF. The V gene is TRBV20-1, the J gene TRBJ2-3; 13 bases are shared with TRBD2. Looked up from germline, CDR1 is DFQATT and CDR2 is SNEGSKA (reference sequence). The length of the CDR3 is 15 residues. Trimming took 5 bases from V and 0 from J; bases not matched to a gene: 2.

This CDR3 reads CASSFAGYQETQYF. The CDR3 coding sequence is TGTGCCAGCAGTTTCGCCGGGTACCAAGAGACCCAGTACTTC. V gene TRBV12-3 or TRBV12-4 combines with J gene TRBJ2-5; D is undetermined. V lost 3 bases, J lost 0 bases, and 8 bases lay in between. There are 14 residues in the CDR3.

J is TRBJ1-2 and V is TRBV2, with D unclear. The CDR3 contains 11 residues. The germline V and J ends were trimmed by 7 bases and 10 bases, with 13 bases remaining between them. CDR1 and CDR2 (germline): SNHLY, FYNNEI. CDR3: CASNSRDAYTF. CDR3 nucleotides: TGTGCCAGCAATAGCAGAGATGCCTACACCTTC.

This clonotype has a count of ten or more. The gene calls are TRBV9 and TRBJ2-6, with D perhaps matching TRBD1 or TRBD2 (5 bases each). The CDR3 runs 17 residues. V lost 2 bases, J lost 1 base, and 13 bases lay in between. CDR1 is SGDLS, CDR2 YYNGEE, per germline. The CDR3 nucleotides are TGTGCCAGCAGCGTCGGGACGATCGAGTCTGGGGCCAACGTCCTGACTTTC. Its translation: CASSVGTIESGANVLTF.

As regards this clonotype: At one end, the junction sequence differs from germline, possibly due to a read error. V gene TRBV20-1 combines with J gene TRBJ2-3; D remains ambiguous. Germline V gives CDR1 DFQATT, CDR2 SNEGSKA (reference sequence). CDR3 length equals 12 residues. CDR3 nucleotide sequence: TGCAGTGCCGCAGGAACCACAGATGCGCAGTATTTT. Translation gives CSAAGTTDAQYF.